The clone carrying this T cell receptor (beta chain) was seen only a few times. Living in 24 US areas, the participants were between roughly 18 and 90 years of age. V was shortened by 5 bases and J by 10 bases, with 14 bases between the two germline ends. The CDR3 runs 13 residues. CDR1 SNHLY and CDR2 FYNNEI come from the germline V gene. These data belong to a study of blood T cell repertoires in COVID-19. Sequenced by immunoSEQ multiplex PCR; TCRdb stores in-frame clones only, minus some. Of approximately 490,000 clones listed, about 85% were seen once; the top ten hold 6.5% to 9.5%. The rearrangement uses TRBV2 and TRBJ1-4; D is uncertain. This receptor was obtained from a woman aged 60-70 years who had recovered from COVID-19. The sample taken for sequencing was PBMCs or T cells enriched from blood (not recorded which). The CDR3 sequence is CASSIGAAGKLFF. The CDR3 DNA reads as TGTGCCAGCAGTATCGGCGCGGCTGGAAAACTGTTTTTT.